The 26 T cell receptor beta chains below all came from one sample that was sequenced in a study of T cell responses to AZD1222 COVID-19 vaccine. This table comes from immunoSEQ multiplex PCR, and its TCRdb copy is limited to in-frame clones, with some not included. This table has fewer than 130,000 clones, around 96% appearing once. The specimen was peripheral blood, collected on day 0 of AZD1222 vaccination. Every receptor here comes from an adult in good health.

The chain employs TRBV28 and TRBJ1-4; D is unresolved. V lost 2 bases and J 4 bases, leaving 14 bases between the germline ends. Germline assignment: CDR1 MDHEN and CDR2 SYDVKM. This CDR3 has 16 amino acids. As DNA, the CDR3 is TGTGCCAGCAGTTTAAGGAGGGCAGTTAATAATGAAAAACTGTTTTTT. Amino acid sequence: CASSLRRAVNNEKLFF.

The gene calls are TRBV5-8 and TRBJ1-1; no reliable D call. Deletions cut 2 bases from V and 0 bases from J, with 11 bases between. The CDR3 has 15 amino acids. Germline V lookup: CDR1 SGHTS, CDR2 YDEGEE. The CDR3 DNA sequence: TGTGCCAGCAGCTTCTTGTCCGGGGTGAACACTGAAGCTTTCTTT. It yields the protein CASSFLSGVNTEAFF.

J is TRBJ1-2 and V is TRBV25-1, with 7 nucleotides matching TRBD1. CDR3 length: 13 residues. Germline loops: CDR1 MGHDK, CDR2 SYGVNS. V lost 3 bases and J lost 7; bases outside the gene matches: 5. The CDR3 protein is CASSDGTAGGYTF. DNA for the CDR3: TGTGCCAGCAGTGATGGGACAGCAGGTGGCTACACCTTC.

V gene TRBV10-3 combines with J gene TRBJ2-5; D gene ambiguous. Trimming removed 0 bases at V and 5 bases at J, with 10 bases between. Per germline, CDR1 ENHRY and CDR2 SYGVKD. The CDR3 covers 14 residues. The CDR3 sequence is CAISESGGEETQYF. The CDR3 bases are TGTGCCATCAGTGAGTCCGGCGGAGAGGAGACCCAGTACTTC.

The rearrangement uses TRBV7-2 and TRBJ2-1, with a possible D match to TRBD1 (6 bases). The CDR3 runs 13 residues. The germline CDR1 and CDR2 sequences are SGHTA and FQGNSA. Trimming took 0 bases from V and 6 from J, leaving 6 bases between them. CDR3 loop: CASSLAGANEQFF. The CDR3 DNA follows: TGTGCCAGCAGCTTAGCGGGGGCCAATGAGCAGTTCTTC.

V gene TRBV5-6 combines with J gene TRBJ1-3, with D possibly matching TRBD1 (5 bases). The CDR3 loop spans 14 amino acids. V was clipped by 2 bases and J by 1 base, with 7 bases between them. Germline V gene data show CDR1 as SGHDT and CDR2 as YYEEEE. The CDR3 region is CASSFEGSGNTIYF. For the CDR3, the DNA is TGTGCCAGCAGCTTCGAGGGGTCTGGAAACACCATATATTTT.

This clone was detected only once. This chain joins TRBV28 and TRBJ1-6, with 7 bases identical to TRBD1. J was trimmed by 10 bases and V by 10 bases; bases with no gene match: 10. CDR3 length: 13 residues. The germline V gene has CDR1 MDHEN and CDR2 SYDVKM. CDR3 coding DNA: TGTGCCACCCTAGACAGGGCCACCTCACCCCTCCACTTT. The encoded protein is CATLDRATSPLHF.

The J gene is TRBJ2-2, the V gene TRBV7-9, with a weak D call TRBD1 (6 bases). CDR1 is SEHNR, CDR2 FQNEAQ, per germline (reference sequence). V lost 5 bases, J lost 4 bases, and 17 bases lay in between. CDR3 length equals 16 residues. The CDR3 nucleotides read TGTGCCAGCAGCGGGGGATGGGGGCGTCGCACCGGGGAGCTGTTTTTT. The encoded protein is CASSGGWGRRTGELFF.

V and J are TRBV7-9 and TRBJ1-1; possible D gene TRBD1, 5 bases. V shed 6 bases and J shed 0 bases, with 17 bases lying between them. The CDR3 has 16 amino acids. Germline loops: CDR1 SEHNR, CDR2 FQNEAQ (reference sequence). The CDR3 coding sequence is TGTGCCAGCAGTCACCTAGACAGACTGATGAACACTGAAGCTTTCTTT. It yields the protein CASSHLDRLMNTEAFF.

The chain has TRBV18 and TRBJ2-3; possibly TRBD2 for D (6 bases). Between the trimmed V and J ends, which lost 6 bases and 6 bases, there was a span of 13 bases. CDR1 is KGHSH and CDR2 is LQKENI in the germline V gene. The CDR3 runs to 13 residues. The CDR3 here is CASSYRERDTQYF. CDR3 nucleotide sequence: TGTGCCAGCTCGTACCGGGAGAGGGATACGCAGTATTTT.

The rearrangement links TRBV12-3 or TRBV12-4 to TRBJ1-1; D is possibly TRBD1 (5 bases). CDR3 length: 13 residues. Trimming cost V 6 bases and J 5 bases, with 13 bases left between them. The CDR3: CASSQGSWTEAFF. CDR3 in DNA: TGTGCCAGCAGCCAGGGATCGTGGACTGAAGCTTTCTTT.

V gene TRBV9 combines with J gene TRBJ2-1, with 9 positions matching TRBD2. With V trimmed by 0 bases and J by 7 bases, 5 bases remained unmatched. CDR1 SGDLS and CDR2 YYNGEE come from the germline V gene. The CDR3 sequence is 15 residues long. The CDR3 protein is CASSVVERGVNEQFF. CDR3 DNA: TGTGCCAGCAGCGTAGTAGAGCGGGGGGTTAATGAGCAGTTCTTC.

CDR3 DNA sequence: TGCGCCAGCAGCCAAGTAAGGCGGGGGCCCCTAGGTACAGATACGCAGTATTTT. Its protein product is CASSQVRRGPLGTDTQYF. This sequence joins TRBV4-1 and TRBJ2-3, with a tentative D call TRBD2 (7 bases). V was shortened by 1 base and J by 3 bases, with 20 bases between the two germline ends. Germline V CDR1 and CDR2: MGHRA, YSYEKL. The CDR3 length is 18 residues.

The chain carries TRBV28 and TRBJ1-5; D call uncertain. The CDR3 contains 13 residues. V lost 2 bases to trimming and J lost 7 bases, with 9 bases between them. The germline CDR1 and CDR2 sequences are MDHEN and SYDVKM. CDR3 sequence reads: CASSLRGAQPQHF. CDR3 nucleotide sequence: TGTGCCAGCAGTTTACGGGGTGCACAGCCCCAGCATTTT. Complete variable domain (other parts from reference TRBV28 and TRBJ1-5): DVKVTQSSRYLVKRTGEKVFLECVQDMDHENMFWYRQDPGLGLRLIYFSYDVKMKEKGDIPEGYSVSREKKERFSLILESASTNQTSMYLCASSLRGAQPQHFGDGTRLSIL.

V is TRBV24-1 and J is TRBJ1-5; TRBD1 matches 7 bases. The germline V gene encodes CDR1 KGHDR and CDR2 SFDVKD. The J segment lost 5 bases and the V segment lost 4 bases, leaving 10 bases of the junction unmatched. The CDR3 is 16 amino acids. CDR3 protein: CATSEQGTVFDQPQHF. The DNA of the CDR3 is TGTGCCACCAGTGAACAGGGGACAGTTTTCGATCAGCCCCAGCATTTT.

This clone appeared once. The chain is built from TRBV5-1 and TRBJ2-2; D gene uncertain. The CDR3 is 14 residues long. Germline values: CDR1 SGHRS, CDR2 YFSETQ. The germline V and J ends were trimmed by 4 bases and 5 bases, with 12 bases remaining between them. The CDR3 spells CASSDIAGTGELFF. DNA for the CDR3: TGCGCCAGCAGCGATATTGCAGGTACCGGGGAGCTGTTTTTT.

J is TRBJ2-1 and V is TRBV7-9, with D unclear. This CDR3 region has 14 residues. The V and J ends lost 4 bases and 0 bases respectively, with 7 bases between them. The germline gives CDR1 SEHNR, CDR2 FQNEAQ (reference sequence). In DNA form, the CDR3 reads TGTGCCAGCAGCTCACCCAACTCCTACAATGAGCAGTTCTTC. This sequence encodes CASSSPNSYNEQFF.

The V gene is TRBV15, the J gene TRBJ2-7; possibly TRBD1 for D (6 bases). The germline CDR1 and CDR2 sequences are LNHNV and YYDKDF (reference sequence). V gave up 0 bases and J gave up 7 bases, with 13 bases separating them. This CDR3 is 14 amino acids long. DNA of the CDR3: TGTGCCACCAGCAGAGATCGAGCCACAGGGGAGCAGTACTTC. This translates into CATSRDRATGEQYF.

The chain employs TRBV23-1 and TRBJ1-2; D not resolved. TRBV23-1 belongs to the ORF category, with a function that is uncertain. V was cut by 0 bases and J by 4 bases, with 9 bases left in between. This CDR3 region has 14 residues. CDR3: CASSQSRKIYGYTF. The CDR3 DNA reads TGCGCCAGCAGTCAATCGAGGAAGATCTATGGCTACACCTTC.

Written as DNA, the CDR3 is TGCAGCGTTGTATTCCGGGACAGGGCCTATGGCTACACCTTC. Amino acid sequence: CSVVFRDRAYGYTF. V gene TRBV29-1 combines with J gene TRBJ1-2; TRBD1 matches at 9 bases. CDR3 length: 14 amino acids. Germline V CDR1 and CDR2: SQVTM, ANQGSEA. The trim removed 4 bases at V and 4 bases at J, leaving 7 bases unmatched.

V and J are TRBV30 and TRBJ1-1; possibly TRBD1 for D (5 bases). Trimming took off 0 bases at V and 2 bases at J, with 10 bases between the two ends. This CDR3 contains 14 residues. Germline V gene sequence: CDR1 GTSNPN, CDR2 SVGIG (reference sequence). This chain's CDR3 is CAWSVLGGNTEAFF. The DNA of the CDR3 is TGTGCCTGGAGTGTCCTGGGGGGAAACACTGAAGCTTTCTTT.

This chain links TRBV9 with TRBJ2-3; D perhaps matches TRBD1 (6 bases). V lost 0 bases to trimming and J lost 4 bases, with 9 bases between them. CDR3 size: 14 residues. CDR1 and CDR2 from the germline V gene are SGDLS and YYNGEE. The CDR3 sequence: CASSVGRGSDTQYF. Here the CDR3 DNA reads TGTGCCAGCAGCGTAGGCAGGGGCTCAGATACGCAGTATTTT. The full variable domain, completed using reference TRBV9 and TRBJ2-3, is DSGVTQTPKHLITATGQRVTLRCSPRSGDLSVYWYQQSLDQGLQFLIQYYNGEERAKGNILERFSAQQFPDLHSELNLSSLELGDSALYFCASSVGRGSDTQYFGPGTRLTVL.

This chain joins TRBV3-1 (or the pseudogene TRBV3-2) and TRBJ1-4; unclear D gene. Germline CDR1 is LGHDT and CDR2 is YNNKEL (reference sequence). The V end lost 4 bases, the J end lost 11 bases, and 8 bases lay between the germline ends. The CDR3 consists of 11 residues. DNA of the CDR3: TGTGCCAGCAGCCGAGAGGATAAACTGTTTTTT. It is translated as CASSREDKLFF.

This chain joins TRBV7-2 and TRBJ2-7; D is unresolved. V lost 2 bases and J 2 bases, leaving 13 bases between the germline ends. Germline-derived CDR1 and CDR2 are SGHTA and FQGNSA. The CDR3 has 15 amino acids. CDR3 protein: CASSLIRTETYEQYF. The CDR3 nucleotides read TGTGCCAGCAGCTTAATTCGGACGGAAACCTACGAGCAGTACTTC.

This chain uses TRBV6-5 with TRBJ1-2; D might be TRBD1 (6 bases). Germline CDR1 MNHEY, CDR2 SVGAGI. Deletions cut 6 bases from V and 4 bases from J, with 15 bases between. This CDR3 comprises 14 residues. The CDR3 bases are TGTGCCAGCAGAAGTGGACAGTATTTCTATGGCTACACCTTC. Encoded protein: CASRSGQYFYGYTF.

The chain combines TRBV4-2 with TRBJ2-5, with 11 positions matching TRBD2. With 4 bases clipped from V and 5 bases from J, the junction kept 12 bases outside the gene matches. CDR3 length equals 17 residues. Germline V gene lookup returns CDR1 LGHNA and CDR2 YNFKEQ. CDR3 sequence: CASSPWTSGSNGETQYF. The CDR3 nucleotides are TGTGCCAGCAGCCCCTGGACTAGCGGGTCAAATGGGGAGACCCAGTACTTC.